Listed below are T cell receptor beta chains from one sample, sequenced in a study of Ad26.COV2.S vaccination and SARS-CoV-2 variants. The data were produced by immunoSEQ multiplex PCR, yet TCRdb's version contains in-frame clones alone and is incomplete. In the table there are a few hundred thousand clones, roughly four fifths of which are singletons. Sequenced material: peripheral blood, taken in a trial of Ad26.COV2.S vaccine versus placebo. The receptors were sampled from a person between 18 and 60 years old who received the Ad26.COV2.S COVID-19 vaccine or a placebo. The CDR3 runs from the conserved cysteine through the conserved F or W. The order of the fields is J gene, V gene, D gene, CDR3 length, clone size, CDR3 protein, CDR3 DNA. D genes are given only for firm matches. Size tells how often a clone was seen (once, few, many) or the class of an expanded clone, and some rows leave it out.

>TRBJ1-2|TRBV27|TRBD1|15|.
CASSREQGTISGYTF
TGTGCCAGCAGTCGTGAACAGGGGACAATTTCTGGCTACACCTTC
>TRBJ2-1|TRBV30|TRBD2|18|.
CAWTHWLAGEASYNEQFF
TGTGCCTGGACCCACTGGCTAGCGGGAGAGGCCTCCTACAATGAGCAGTTCTTC
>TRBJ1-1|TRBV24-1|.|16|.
CATSAQPGQGETEAFF
TGTGCCACCAGTGCCCAACCTGGACAAGGGGAGACTGAAGCTTTCTTT
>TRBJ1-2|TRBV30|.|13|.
CAWSFGLAFSETF
TGTGCCTGGAGTTTTGGTCTGGCCTTTTCAGAAACCTTC
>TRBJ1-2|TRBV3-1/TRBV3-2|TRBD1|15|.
CASSQDRSRGYGYTF
TGTGCCAGCAGCCAAGATAGGTCCAGGGGGTATGGCTACACCTTC
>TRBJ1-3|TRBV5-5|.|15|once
CASSLVVGSGNTIYF
TGTGCCAGCAGCTTGGTGGTGGGGTCTGGAAACACCATATATTTT
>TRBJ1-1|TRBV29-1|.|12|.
CSVEGPNTEAFF
TGCAGCGTTGAAGGCCCTAACACTGAAGCTTTCTTT
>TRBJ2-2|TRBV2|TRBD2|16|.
CARGLAGSRETGELFF
TGTGCCAGAGGACTAGCGGGATCTAGGGAGACCGGGGAGCTGTTTTTT
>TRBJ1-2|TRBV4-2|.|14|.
CASSLTHENYGYTF
TGTGCCAGCAGCCTAACCCACGAAAACTATGGCTACACCTTC
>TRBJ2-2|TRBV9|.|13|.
CASKYDNTGELFF
TGTGCCAGCAAATACGACAACACCGGGGAGCTGTTTTTT
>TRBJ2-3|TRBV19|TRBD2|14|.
CASRTSGGTDTQYF
TGTGCCAGCCGAACTAGCGGGGGCACAGATACGCAGTATTTT
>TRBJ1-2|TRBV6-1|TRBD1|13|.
CASSEQGDYGYTF
TGTGCCAGCAGTGAACAGGGGGACTATGGCTACACCTTC
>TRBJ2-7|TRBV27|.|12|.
CASSSFGSEQYF
TGTGCCAGCAGTTCGTTTGGAAGCGAGCAGTACTTC
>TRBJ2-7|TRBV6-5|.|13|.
CASGRWEVSEQYF
TGTGCCAGCGGGCGGTGGGAAGTTTCCGAGCAGTACTTC
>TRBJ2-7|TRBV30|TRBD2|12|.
CAWTGGGYEQYF
TGTGCCTGGACCGGGGGGGGCTACGAGCAGTACTTC
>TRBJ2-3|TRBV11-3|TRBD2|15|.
CASTGLAWSTDTQYF
TGTGCCAGCACAGGACTAGCCTGGAGCACAGATACGCAGTATTTT
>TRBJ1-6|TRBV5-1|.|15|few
CASSLEGTGYSPLHF
TGCGCCAGCAGCTTGGAAGGCACTGGGTATTCACCCCTCCACTTT
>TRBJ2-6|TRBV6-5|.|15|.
CASRTGLSGANVLTF
TGTGCCAGCAGGACAGGCCTCTCTGGGGCCAACGTCCTGACTTTC
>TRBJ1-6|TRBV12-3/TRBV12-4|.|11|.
CASSQGALLHF
TGTGCCAGCAGCCAAGGGGCTCTCCTCCACTTT
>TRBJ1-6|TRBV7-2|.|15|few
CASSLAHRVVVPLHF
TGTGCCAGCAGCTTAGCCCACAGGGTAGTCGTTCCCCTCCACTTT
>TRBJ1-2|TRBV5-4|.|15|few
CASSNPSGTSSAYTF
TGTGCCAGCAGCAATCCCTCCGGGACCTCGTCAGCATACACCTTC
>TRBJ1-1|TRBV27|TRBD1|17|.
CASCNPGTVLKNTEAFF
TGTGCCAGCTGTAACCCTGGGACAGTCCTAAAGAACACTGAAGCTTTCTTT
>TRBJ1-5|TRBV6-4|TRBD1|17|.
CASSDSGQASSNQPQHF
TGTGCCAGCAGTGACTCGGGACAGGCTAGCAGCAATCAGCCCCAGCATTTT
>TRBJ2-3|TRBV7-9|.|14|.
CASSPIGGTDTQYF
TGTGCCAGCAGCCCAATTGGGGGCACAGATACGCAGTATTTT
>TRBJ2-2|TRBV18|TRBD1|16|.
CASSPATGGDTGELFF
TGTGCCAGCTCACCAGCGACAGGGGGAGACACCGGGGAGCTGTTTTTT
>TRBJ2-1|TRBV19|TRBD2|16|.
CASSSLAGGPNNEQFF
TGTGCCAGTAGTTCCCTAGCGGGAGGGCCCAACAATGAGCAGTTCTTC
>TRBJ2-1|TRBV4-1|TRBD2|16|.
CASSGGTSGFYNEQFF
TGCGCCAGCAGCGGCGGGACTAGCGGGTTCTACAATGAGCAGTTCTTC
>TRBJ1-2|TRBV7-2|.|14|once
CASSHLDSNYGYTF
TGTGCCAGCAGCCACCTAGACAGTAACTATGGCTACACCTTC
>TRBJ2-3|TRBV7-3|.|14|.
CASSLAPNTDTQYF
TGTGCCAGCAGCTTAGCCCCTAATACAGATACGCAGTATTTT
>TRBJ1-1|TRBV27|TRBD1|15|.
CASSPLTGGDTEAFF
TGTGCCAGCAGTCCCCTGACAGGGGGGGACACTGAAGCTTTCTTT
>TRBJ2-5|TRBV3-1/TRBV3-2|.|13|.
CASSHTGGETQYF
TGTGCCAGCAGCCATACAGGCGGGGAGACCCAGTACTTC
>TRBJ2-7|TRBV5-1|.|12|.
CASSLSSYEQYF
TGCGCCAGCAGCCTGAGCTCCTACGAGCAGTACTTC
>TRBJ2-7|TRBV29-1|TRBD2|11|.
CSVDGGVEQYF
TGCAGCGTTGATGGGGGGGTCGAGCAGTACTTC
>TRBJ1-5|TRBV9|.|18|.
CASSFTDVHLNSNQPQHF
TGTGCCAGCAGCTTTACGGACGTCCACCTGAATAGCAATCAGCCCCAGCATTTT
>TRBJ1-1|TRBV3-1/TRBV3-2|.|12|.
CASSQARFGAFF
TGTGCCAGCAGCCAAGCGCGATTCGGCGCTTTCTTT
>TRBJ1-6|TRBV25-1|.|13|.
CASQPNRNSPLHF
TGTGCCAGCCAGCCCAACAGGAATTCACCCCTCCACTTT
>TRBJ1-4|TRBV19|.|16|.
CASSGVTYTTNEKLFF
TGTGCCAGTAGCGGGGTTACTTATACAACTAATGAAAAACTGTTTTTT
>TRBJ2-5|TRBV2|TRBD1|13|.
CASSDHRGETQYF
TGTGCCAGCAGTGATCACAGGGGCGAGACCCAGTACTTC
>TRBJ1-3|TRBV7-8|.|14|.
CASSLLGAGNTIYF
TGTGCCAGCAGCTTACTTGGGGCTGGAAACACCATATATTTT
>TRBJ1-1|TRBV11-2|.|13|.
CASSSGPNTEAFF
TGTGCCAGCAGCTCGGGACCGAACACTGAAGCTTTCTTT
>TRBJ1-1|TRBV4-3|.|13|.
CASSQQRKYEAFF
TGCGCCAGCAGCCAGCAACGCAAGTATGAAGCTTTCTTT
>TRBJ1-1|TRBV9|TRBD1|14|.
CASSATGVSTEAFF
TGTGCCAGCAGCGCAACAGGGGTATCCACTGAAGCTTTCTTT
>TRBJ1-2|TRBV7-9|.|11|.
CASSSLGGYTF
TGTGCCAGCAGCTCCCTGGGGGGCTACACCTTC
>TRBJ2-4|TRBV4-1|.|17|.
CASSQFSAGRSKNIQYF
TGCGCCAGCAGCCAATTCTCGGCGGGACGGAGCAAAAACATTCAGTACTTC